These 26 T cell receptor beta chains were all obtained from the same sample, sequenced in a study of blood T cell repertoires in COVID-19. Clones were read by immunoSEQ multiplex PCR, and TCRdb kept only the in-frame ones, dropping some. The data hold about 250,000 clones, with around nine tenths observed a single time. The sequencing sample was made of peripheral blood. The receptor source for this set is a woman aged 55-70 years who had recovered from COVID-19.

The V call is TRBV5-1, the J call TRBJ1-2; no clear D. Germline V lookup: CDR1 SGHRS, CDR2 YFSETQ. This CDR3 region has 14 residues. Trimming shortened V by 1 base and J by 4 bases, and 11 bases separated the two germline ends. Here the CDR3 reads CASSLSGSVYGYTF. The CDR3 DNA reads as TGCGCCAGCAGCTTGTCGGGGAGTGTCTATGGCTACACCTTC. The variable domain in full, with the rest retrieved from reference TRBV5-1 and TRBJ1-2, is KAGVTQTPRYLIKTRGQQVTLSCSPISGHRSVSWYQQTPGQGLQFLFEYFSETQRNKGNFPGRFSGRQFSNSRSEMNVSTLELGDSALYLCASSLSGSVYGYTFGSGTRLTVV.

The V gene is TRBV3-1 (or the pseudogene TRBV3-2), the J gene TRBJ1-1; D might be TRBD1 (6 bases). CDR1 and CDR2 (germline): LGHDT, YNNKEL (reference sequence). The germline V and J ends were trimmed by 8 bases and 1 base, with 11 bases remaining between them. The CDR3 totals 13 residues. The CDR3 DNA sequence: TGTGCCAGCGGGTGGGGGCGGAACACTGAAGCTTTCTTT. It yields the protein CASGWGRNTEAFF.

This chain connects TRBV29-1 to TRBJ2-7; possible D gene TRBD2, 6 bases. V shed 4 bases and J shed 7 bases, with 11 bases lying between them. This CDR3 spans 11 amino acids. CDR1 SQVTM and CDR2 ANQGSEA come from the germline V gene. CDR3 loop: CSVGRGGEQYF. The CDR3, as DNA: TGCAGCGTTGGGCGGGGTGGGGAGCAGTACTTC.

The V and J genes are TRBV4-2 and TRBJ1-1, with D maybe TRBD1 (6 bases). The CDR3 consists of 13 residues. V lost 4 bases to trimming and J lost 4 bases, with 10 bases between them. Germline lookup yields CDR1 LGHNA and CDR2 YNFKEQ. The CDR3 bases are TGTGCCAGCAGCCGCGGACAGCCCACTGAAGCTTTCTTT. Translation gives CASSRGQPTEAFF.

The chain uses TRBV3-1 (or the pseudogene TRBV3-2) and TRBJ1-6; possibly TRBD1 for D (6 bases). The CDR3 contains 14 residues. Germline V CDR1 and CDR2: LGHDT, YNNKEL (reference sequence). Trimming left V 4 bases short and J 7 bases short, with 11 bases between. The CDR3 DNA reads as TGTGCCAGCAGCCTACAGGGACGAAATTCACCCCTCCACTTT. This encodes CASSLQGRNSPLHF.

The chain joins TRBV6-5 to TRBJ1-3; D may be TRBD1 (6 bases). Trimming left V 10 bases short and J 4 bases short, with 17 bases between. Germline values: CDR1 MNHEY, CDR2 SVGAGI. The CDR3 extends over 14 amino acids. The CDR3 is CAILPGGGGNTIYF. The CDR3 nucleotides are TGTGCCATCCTCCCTGGGGGGGGCGGAAACACCATATATTTT.

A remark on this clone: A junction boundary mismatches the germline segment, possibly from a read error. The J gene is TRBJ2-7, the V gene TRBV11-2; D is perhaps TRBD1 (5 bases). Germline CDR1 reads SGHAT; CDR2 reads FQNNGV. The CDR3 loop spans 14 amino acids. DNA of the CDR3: TGTGCCAGCAGCTTACAACAGGCCTCCTACGAGCAGTGCTTC. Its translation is CASSLQQASYEQCF.

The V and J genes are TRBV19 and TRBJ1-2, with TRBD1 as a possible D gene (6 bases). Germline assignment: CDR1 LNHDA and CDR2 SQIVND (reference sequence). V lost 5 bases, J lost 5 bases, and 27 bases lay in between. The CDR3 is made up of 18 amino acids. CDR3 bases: TGTGCCAGTAGTCAAAAGGGCTCATCGGACAGAAGGGGTTATGGCTACACCTTC. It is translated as CASSQKGSSDRRGYGYTF.

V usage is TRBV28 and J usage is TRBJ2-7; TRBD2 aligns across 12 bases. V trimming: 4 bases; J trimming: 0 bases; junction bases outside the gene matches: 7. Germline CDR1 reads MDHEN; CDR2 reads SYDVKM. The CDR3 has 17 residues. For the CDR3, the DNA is TGTGCCAGCAGTTCCACTAGCGGGGGGTCATACTCCTACGAGCAGTACTTC. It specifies CASSSTSGGSYSYEQYF.

CDR3 coding DNA: TGTGCCAGTACCCCAGGGGAGACTGAAGCTTTCTTT. Translation: CASTPGETEAFF. The J gene is TRBJ1-1, the V gene TRBV19; a weak D match, TRBD1 (6 bases). Between the trimmed V and J ends, which lost 7 bases and 5 bases, there was a span of 11 bases. This CDR3 contains 12 residues. Germline values: CDR1 LNHDA, CDR2 SQIVND (reference sequence).

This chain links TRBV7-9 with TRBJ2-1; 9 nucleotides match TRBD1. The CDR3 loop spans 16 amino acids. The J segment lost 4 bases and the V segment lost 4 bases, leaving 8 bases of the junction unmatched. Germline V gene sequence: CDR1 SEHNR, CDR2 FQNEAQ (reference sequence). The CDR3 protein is CASSSETGGSYNEQFF. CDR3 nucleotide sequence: TGTGCCAGCAGCTCAGAGACAGGGGGTTCTTACAATGAGCAGTTCTTC.

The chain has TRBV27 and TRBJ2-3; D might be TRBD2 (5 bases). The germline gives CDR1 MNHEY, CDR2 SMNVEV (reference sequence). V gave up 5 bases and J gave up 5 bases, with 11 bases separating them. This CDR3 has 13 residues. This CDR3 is CASSPLGIDTQYF. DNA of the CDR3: TGTGCCAGCAGTCCTCTCGGGATAGATACGCAGTATTTT.

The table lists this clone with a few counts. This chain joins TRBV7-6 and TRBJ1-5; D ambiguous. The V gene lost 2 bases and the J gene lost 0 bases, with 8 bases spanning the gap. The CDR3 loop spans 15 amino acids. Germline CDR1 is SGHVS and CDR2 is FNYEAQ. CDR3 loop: CASSLSSYSNQPQHF. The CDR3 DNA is TGTGCCAGCAGCTTATCCAGTTATAGCAATCAGCCCCAGCATTTT. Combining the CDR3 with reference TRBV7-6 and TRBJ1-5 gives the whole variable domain GAGVSQSPRYKVTKRGQDVALRCDPISGHVSLYWYRQALGQGPEFLTYFNYEAQQDKSGLPNDRFSAERPEGSISTLTIQRTEQRDSAMYRCASSLSSYSNQPQHFGDGTRLSIL.

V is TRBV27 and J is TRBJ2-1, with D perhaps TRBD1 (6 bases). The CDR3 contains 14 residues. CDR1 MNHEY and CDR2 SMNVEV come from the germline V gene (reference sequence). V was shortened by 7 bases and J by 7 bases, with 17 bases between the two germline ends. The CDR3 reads CASTRQDFRNEQFF. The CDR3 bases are TGTGCCAGCACCCGACAGGATTTTAGGAATGAGCAGTTCTTC.

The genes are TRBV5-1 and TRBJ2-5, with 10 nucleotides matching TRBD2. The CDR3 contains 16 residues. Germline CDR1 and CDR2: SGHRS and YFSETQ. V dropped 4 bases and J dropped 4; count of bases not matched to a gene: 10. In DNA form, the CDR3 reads TGCGCCAGCAGCCCTTTCCGGACTAGCGGAGGAGAGACCCAGTACTTC. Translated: CASSPFRTSGGETQYF.

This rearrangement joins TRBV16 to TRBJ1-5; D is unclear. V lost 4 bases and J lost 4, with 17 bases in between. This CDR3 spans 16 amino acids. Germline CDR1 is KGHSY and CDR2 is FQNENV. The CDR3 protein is CASSPSGSLRNQPQHF. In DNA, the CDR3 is TGTGCCAGCAGCCCCTCGGGGTCTCTAAGAAATCAGCCCCAGCATTTT. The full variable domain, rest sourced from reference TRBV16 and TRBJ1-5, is GEEVAQTPKHLVRGEGQKAKLYCAPIKGHSYVFWYQQVLKNEFKFLISFQNENVFDETGMPKERFSAKCLPNSPCSLEIQATKLEDSAVYFCASSPSGSLRNQPQHFGDGTRLSIL.

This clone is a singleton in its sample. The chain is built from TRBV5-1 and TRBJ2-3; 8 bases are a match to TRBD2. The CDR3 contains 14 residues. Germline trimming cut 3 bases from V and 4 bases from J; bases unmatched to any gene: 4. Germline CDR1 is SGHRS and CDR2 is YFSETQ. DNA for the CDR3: TGCGCCAGCAGCTCCGGACTAGCTCCAGATACGCAGTATTTT. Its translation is CASSSGLAPDTQYF.

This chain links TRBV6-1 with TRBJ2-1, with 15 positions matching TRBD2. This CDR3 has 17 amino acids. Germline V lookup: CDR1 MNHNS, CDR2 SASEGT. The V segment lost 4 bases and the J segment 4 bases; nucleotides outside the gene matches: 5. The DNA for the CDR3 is TGTGCCAGCAGTGCCACCGGGACTAGCGGGGGGTACAATGAGCAGTTCTTC. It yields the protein CASSATGTSGGYNEQFF.

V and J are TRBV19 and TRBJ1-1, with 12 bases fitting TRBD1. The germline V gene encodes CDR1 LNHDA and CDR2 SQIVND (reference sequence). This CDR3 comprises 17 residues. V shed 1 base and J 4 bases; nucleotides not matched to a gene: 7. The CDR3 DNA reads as TGTGCCAGTAGTATAGGGTGGGACAGGGGGCATGGCACTGAAGCTTTCTTT. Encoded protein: CASSIGWDRGHGTEAFF.

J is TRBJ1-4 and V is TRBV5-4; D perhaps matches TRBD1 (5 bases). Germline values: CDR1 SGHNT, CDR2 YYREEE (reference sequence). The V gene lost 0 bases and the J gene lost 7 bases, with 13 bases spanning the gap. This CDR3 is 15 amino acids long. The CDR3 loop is CASSLGDTGGEKLFF. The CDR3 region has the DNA TGTGCCAGCAGCTTGGGCGACACGGGGGGTGAAAAACTGTTTTTT.

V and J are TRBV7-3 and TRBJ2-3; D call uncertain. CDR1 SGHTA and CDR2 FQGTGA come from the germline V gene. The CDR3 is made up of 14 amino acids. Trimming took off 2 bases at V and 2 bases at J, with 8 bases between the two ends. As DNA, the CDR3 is TGTGCCAGCAGCTTAGCAGGCCCCACAGATACGCAGTATTTT. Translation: CASSLAGPTDTQYF.

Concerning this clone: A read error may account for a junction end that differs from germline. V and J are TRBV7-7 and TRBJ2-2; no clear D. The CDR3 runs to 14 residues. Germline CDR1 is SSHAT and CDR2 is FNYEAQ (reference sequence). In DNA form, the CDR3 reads TGTGCTAGCAGCTCTACCGCCGGCACCGGGGAGCTGTTTTTT. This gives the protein CASSSTAGTGELFF.

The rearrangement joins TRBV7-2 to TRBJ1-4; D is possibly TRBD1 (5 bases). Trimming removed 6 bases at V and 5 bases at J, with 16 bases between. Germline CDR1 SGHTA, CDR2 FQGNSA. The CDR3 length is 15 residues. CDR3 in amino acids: CASRLTPGGNEKLFF. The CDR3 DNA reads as TGTGCCAGCAGACTCACTCCCGGGGGGAATGAAAAACTGTTTTTT.

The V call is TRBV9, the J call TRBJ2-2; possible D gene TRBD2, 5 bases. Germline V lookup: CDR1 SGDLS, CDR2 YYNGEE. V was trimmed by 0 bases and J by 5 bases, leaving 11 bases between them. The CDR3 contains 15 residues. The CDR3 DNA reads TGTGCCAGCAGCGTAGGTACTAGGTGGACCGGGGAGCTGTTTTTT. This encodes CASSVGTRWTGELFF.

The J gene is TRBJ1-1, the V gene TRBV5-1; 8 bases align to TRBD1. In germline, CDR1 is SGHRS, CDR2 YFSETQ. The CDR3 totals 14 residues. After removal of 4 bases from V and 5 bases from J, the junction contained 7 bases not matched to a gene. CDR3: CASSTGQGETEAFF. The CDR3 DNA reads TGCGCCAGCAGCACCGGACAGGGAGAGACTGAAGCTTTCTTT.

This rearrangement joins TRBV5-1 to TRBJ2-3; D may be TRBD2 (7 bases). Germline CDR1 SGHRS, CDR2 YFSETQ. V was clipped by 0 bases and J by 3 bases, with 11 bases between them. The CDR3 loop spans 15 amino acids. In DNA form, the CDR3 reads TGCGCCAGCAGCTTGGACGGGGGGCAGACAGATACGCAGTATTTT. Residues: CASSLDGGQTDTQYF.